One and the same sample provided the 30 T cell receptor beta chains below, sequenced in a study of blood T cell repertoires in COVID-19. Profiled with immunoSEQ multiplex PCR; TCRdb holds only in-frame clones, not every one. The top ten clones hold 11% of a sample with some 290,000 clones, roughly 86% of them seen once. The sample consisted of peripheral blood. The source is a woman younger than 45 with COVID-19, enrolled during active disease.

The chain combines TRBV3-1 (or the pseudogene TRBV3-2) with TRBJ1-2; D remains ambiguous. The CDR3 has 12 residues. Germline CDR1 LGHDT, CDR2 YNNKEL (reference sequence). Trimming pared 8 bases from V and 4 bases from J, leaving 11 bases between. DNA for the CDR3: TGTGCCAGCCAGGACGGACTCTATGGCTACACCTTC. It translates to CASQDGLYGYTF.

CDR3 sequence (DNA): TGTGCCAGCAGCCAAGGAGTGGGTAGCGGGGGGGAGCTTTTGTACGAGCAGTACTTC. This encodes CASSQGVGSGGELLYEQYF. The V gene is TRBV3-1 (or the pseudogene TRBV3-2), the J gene TRBJ2-7; 11 positions match TRBD2. This CDR3 contains 19 residues. The trim removed 1 base at V and 4 bases at J, leaving 15 bases unmatched. The germline CDR1 and CDR2 sequences are LGHDT and YNNKEL (reference sequence).

This clone was seen only a few times. The chain's CDR3 is CASSLGRGRNEQYF. As DNA, the CDR3 is TGCGCCAGCAGCTTGGGTAGGGGGCGGAACGAGCAGTACTTC. The chain couples TRBV5-1 to TRBJ2-7; 7 nucleotides agree with TRBD1. From germline, CDR1 is SGHRS and CDR2 YFSETQ. V trimming: 0 bases; J trimming: 5 bases; junction bases outside the gene matches: 5. The CDR3 covers 14 residues.

The chain links TRBV9 to TRBJ2-1; TRBD1 agrees at 8 bases. This CDR3 contains 15 residues. Germline assignment: CDR1 SGDLS and CDR2 YYNGEE. V was clipped by 4 bases and J by 1 base; unmatched bases: 4. The CDR3 bases are TGTGCCAGCAGCCCTACAGGGGGTTCCTACAATGAGCAGTTCTTC. Protein sequence: CASSPTGGSYNEQFF.

V gene TRBV6-5 combines with J gene TRBJ2-7; a possible D gene is TRBD1 (6 bases). Trimming shortened V by 8 bases and J by 5 bases, and 16 bases separated the two germline ends. Germline CDR1 reads MNHEY; CDR2 reads SVGAGI. This CDR3 has 13 residues. Written as DNA, the CDR3 is TGTGCCAGCGGCAGGGGTTTTGGTGACGAGCAGTACTTC. Its protein product is CASGRGFGDEQYF.

This sequence joins TRBV18 and TRBJ1-6, with 7 bases fitting TRBD1. The CDR3 has 14 residues. Germline CDR1 reads KGHSH; CDR2 reads LQKENI. V shed 3 bases, J shed 8 bases, and the junction held 4 bases outside the gene matches. CDR3 in amino acids: CASSPGTADSPLHF. CDR3 sequence (DNA): TGTGCCAGCTCACCCGGGACAGCTGATTCACCCCTCCACTTT. Looking up the rest from reference TRBV18 and TRBJ1-6 gives the full variable domain: NAGVMQNPRHLVRRRGQEARLRCSPMKGHSHVYWYRQLPEEGLKFMVYLQKENIIDESGMPKERFSAEFPKEGPSILRIQQVVRGDSAAYFCASSPGTADSPLHFGNGTRLTVT.

In this sample, this clone turned up once. The chain has TRBV5-1 and TRBJ2-3, with D perhaps TRBD1 (6 bases). The CDR3 loop spans 14 amino acids. V lost 7 bases to trimming and J lost 2 bases, with 14 bases between them. Per the germline V gene, CDR1 is SGHRS and CDR2 is YFSETQ. CDR3 in amino acids: CASLRDTFTDTQYF. The CDR3, as DNA: TGCGCCAGCCTCCGGGACACCTTCACAGATACGCAGTATTTT.

The J gene is TRBJ1-6, the V gene TRBV2, with 7 bases lining up with TRBD1. This CDR3 is 14 amino acids long. Germline V CDR1 and CDR2: SNHLY, FYNNEI. V was clipped by 5 bases and J by 7 bases; unmatched bases: 5. CDR3: CASSRTGVNSPLHF. CDR3 sequence (DNA): TGTGCCAGCAGTAGGACAGGCGTAAATTCACCCCTCCACTTT.

This clone was counted once. V usage is TRBV2 and J usage is TRBJ1-2; TRBD1 matches 7 bases. The CDR3 is 13 residues long. V lost 4 bases, J lost 8 bases, and 7 bases stayed unmatched. The germline V gene encodes CDR1 SNHLY and CDR2 FYNNEI. CDR3 sequence reads: CASSGDRARGYTF. The CDR3 coding sequence is TGTGCCAGCAGTGGCGACAGGGCGCGCGGCTACACCTTC.

V is TRBV11-2 and J is TRBJ1-1; TRBD1 is a possible D gene (6 bases). The CDR3 consists of 15 residues. The V end lost 5 bases, the J end lost 3 bases, and 16 bases lay between the germline ends. Germline V gene lookup returns CDR1 SGHAT and CDR2 FQNNGV. CDR3 nucleotide sequence: TGTGCCAGCAGCCCCCAAGGGCAGGGGTACACTGAAGCTTTCTTT. Protein: CASSPQGQGYTEAFF.

This chain uses TRBV6-1 with TRBJ2-5; 12 bases fit TRBD2. This CDR3 has 16 residues. CDR1 and CDR2 (germline): MNHNS, SASEGT. Losses at the gene ends were 2 bases for V and 5 bases for J; bases not matched to a gene: 6. The CDR3 reads CASSERLAGAVETQYF. The CDR3 region has the DNA TGTGCCAGCAGTGAAAGACTAGCGGGGGCGGTGGAGACCCAGTACTTC.

Note on this clone: Other DNA variants within this sample encode the same CDR3. V usage is TRBV29-1 and J usage is TRBJ1-3; no clear D gene. The length of the CDR3 is 15 residues. V lost 6 bases and J lost 1, with 16 bases in between. From germline, CDR1 is SQVTM and CDR2 ANQGSEA. The CDR3 sequence is CSVRAAGGSGNTIYF. CDR3 DNA: TGCAGCGTGCGAGCGGCAGGAGGTTCTGGAAACACCATATATTTT.

The chain combines TRBV7-9 with TRBJ1-2; D possibly corresponds to TRBD1 (5 bases). Germline CDR1 and CDR2: SEHNR and FQNEAQ (reference sequence). V was shortened by 5 bases and J by 3 bases, with 16 bases between the two germline ends. This CDR3 contains 15 residues. The CDR3 DNA follows: TGTGCCAGCAGCCCCTGGACAACTTCGGACTATGGCTACACCTTC. Encoded protein: CASSPWTTSDYGYTF.

The rearrangement links TRBV5-5 to TRBJ2-1; TRBD2 matches 15 bases. The trim removed 5 bases at V and 8 bases at J, leaving 11 bases unmatched. The CDR3 runs to 17 residues. Germline CDR1 SGHKS, CDR2 YYEKEE (reference sequence). CDR3: CASRFGLAGGWLHEQFF. DNA for the CDR3: TGTGCCAGCAGGTTCGGACTAGCGGGGGGGTGGTTACATGAGCAGTTCTTC.

V gene TRBV6-6 combines with J gene TRBJ1-5; 9 nucleotides align to TRBD1. This CDR3 contains 17 residues. Per germline, CDR1 MNHNY and CDR2 SVGAGI (reference sequence). With V trimmed by 5 bases and J by 2 bases, 10 bases remained unmatched. CDR3 DNA: TGTGCCAGCAGTCCCCTCTCCCGGGACAGGGGCAATCAGCCCCAGCATTTT. Residues: CASSPLSRDRGNQPQHF.

The chain combines TRBV5-1 with TRBJ1-1; 8 bases are a match to TRBD1. This CDR3 contains 14 residues. Trimming took 3 bases from V and 4 from J; bases not matched to a gene: 5. Germline loops: CDR1 SGHRS, CDR2 YFSETQ. In nucleotides, the CDR3 is TGCGCCAGCAGCTCCCAGGGGGCACTCACTGAAGCTTTCTTT. Translation: CASSSQGALTEAFF.

In regard to this clone: The sample carries other DNA sequences with the same CDR3. This chain connects TRBV5-1 to TRBJ2-2; 11 positions match TRBD1. The germline gives CDR1 SGHRS, CDR2 YFSETQ. The V segment lost 4 bases and the J segment 5 bases; nucleotides outside the gene matches: 4. The CDR3 contains 15 residues. The CDR3 sequence: CASSPGQGGTGELFF. The DNA for the CDR3 is TGCGCCAGCAGCCCGGGACAGGGGGGAACCGGGGAGCTGTTTTTT.

The chain uses TRBV19 and TRBJ1-5, with 8 positions matching TRBD1. Trimming cost V 7 bases and J 3 bases; bases outside gene matches: 8. CDR3 length: 15 residues. Germline V gene data show CDR1 as LNHDA and CDR2 as SQIVND (reference sequence). The CDR3 nucleotides are TGTGCCAGTAATCAAGGACAGGGCCCCAATCAGCCCCAGCATTTT. Translated, it gives CASNQGQGPNQPQHF.

The gene calls are TRBV12-3 or TRBV12-4 and TRBJ2-7, with 7 bases fitting TRBD1. Germline trimming cut 3 bases from V and 7 bases from J; bases unmatched to any gene: 3. CDR3 length equals 12 residues. The CDR3 nucleotides read TGTGCCAGCAGTTTTACGACAGGGGAGCAGTACTTC. The encoded protein is CASSFTTGEQYF.

A few counts support this clone. The rearrangement links TRBV2 to TRBJ1-4, with 11 bases that match TRBD1. In germline, CDR1 is SNHLY, CDR2 FYNNEI. V shed 2 bases and J 8 bases; nucleotides not matched to a gene: 4. This CDR3 is built from 15 residues. Here the CDR3 reads CASSERGTGGEKLFF. The CDR3 nucleotides are TGTGCCAGCAGTGAACGGGGGACAGGGGGGGAAAAACTGTTTTTT. The full variable domain, with the rest looked up from reference TRBV2 and TRBJ1-4, is EPEVTQTPSHQVTQMGQEVILRCVPISNHLYFYWYRQILGQKVEFLVSFYNNEISEKSEIFDDQFSVERPDGSNFTLKIRSTKLEDSAMYFCASSERGTGGEKLFFGSGTQLSVL.

V gene TRBV30 combines with J gene TRBJ1-3; D is unresolved. Germline V lookup: CDR1 GTSNPN, CDR2 SVGIG (reference sequence). V was clipped by 4 bases and J by 8 bases, with 12 bases between them. CDR3 length: 12 residues. The CDR3 here is CAWTQFMDTIYF. The CDR3 bases are TGTGCCTGGACTCAGTTTATGGACACCATATATTTT. Together with reference TRBV30 and TRBJ1-3, the CDR3 gives the full variable domain: SQTIHQWPATLVQPVGSPLSLECTVEGTSNPNLYWYRQAAGRGLQLLFYSVGIGQISSEVPQNLSASRPQDRQFILSSKKLLLSDSGFYLCAWTQFMDTIYFGEGSWLTVV.

V gene TRBV24-1 combines with J gene TRBJ1-4; D gene uncertain. The CDR3 extends over 13 amino acids. Germline assignment: CDR1 KGHDR and CDR2 SFDVKD. Trimming left V 7 bases short and J 6 bases short, with 11 bases between. DNA of the CDR3: TGTGCCACCAGATCCGACGGGGATGAAAAACTGTTTTTT. Translation gives CATRSDGDEKLFF.

The V and J genes are TRBV19 and TRBJ1-2; D is undetermined. Trimming shortened V by 6 bases and J by 4 bases, and 3 bases separated the two germline ends. Germline assignment: CDR1 LNHDA and CDR2 SQIVND (reference sequence). The CDR3 loop spans 10 amino acids. CDR3 bases: TGTGCCAGTAGCAGCTATGGCTACACCTTC. Protein product: CASSSYGYTF.

This chain uses TRBV2 with TRBJ2-5; tentatively, D is TRBD2 (5 bases). The CDR3 is 15 amino acids. Deletions cut 3 bases from V and 0 bases from J, with 11 bases between. Germline V CDR1 and CDR2: SNHLY, FYNNEI. The CDR3 DNA follows: TGTGCCAGCAGTGACCCCTCGGGGTACCAAGAGACCCAGTACTTC. Protein product: CASSDPSGYQETQYF.

Regarding this clone: One junction end does not reproduce the germline sequence, and a read error may be involved. The genes are TRBV6-1 and TRBJ1-3; 7 nucleotides agree with TRBD1. Per germline, CDR1 MNHNS and CDR2 SASEGT. The CDR3 is made up of 16 amino acids. CDR3 loop: CASTEYWTGSGNTIYF. CDR3 in DNA: TGTGCCAGCACTGAATATTGGACAGGCTCTGGAAACACCATATATTTT.

The chain combines TRBV7-9 with TRBJ1-4; D is possibly TRBD1 (6 bases). The germline V gene has CDR1 SEHNR and CDR2 FQNEAQ (reference sequence). There are 14 residues in the CDR3. The germline V and J ends were trimmed by 7 bases and 3 bases, with 12 bases remaining between them. For the CDR3, the DNA is TGTGCCAGCACGGAGGGGGTTCCTAATGAAAAACTGTTTTTT. Protein: CASTEGVPNEKLFF.

The rearrangement links TRBV7-9 to TRBJ2-1; 11 nucleotides line up with TRBD2. V shed 4 bases, J shed 2 bases, and the junction held 4 bases outside the gene matches. The CDR3 is made up of 16 amino acids. Germline assignment: CDR1 SEHNR and CDR2 FQNEAQ (reference sequence). The CDR3 DNA follows: TGTGCCAGCAGCTCCCAACTAGCGGGGGCCTACAATGAGCAGTTCTTC. This sequence encodes CASSSQLAGAYNEQFF.

The rearrangement joins TRBV30 to TRBJ2-1, with TRBD2 identical over 12 bases. Germline V gene lookup returns CDR1 GTSNPN and CDR2 SVGIG (reference sequence). The CDR3 consists of 17 residues. The junction had 9 bases not matched to a gene; V was cut back by 2 bases and J by 4 bases. CDR3 bases: TGTGCCTGGAGTCCTCTACGACTAGCGGGGGTGTACAATGAGCAGTTCTTC. Its protein is CAWSPLRLAGVYNEQFF.

The chain uses TRBV23-1 and TRBJ1-1, with D perhaps TRBD1 (5 bases). TRBV23-1 is annotated as an ORF whose role is uncertain. The CDR3 is 16 residues long. Trimming took off 6 bases at V and 3 bases at J, with 20 bases between the two ends. CDR3 protein: CASRAGHAVLYTEAFF. CDR3 nucleotide sequence: TGCGCCAGCAGGGCAGGGCATGCGGTACTCTACACTGAAGCTTTCTTT.

This clone has just one count. The chain carries TRBV6-2 or TRBV6-3 and TRBJ1-4; TRBD1 is a possible D gene (6 bases). The CDR3 consists of 16 residues. Germline V gives CDR1 MNHEY, CDR2 SVGEGT. V lost 2 bases and J 0 bases, leaving 10 bases between the germline ends. CDR3 loop: CASSYPAGATNEKLFF. The CDR3, as DNA: TGTGCCAGCAGTTACCCGGCAGGGGCAACTAATGAAAAACTGTTTTTT.